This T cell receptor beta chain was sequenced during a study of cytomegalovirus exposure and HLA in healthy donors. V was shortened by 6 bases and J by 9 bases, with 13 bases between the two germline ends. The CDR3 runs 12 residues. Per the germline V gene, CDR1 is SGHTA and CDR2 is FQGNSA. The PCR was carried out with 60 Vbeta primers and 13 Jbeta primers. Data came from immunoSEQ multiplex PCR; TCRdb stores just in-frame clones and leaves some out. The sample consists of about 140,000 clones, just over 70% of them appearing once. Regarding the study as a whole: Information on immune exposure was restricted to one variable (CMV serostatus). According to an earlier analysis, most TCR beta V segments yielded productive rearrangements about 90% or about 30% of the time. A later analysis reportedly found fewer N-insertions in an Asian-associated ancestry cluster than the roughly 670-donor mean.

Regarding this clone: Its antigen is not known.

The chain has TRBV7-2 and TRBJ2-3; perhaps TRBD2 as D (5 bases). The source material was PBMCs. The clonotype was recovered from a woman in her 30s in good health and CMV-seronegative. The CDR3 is CASSSRGGTQYF. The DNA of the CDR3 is TGTGCCAGCAGTTCCCGAGGAGGAACGCAGTATTTT.